The sequence of this T cell receptor (beta chain) was determined in a study of cytomegalovirus exposure and HLA in healthy donors. This clone was observed a few times. The CDR3 spans 16 residues. The germline gives CDR1 MNHNS, CDR2 SASEGT. V was cut by 4 bases and J by 2 bases, with 15 bases left in between. The PCR ran on 60 Vbeta and 13 Jbeta primers. Assay used: immunoSEQ multiplex PCR; TCRdb lists only in-frame clones, some missing. The sample shows 100,000 to 150,000 clones, 10% of them seen only once. The chain combines TRBV6-1 with TRBJ2-4; D may be TRBD1 (6 bases). The specimen sequenced was PBMCs. The sequence came from a woman younger than 35 in good health and CMV-seropositive. The CDR3 sequence is CASSVATGSTKNIQYF. The CDR3, as DNA: TGTGCCAGCAGTGTCGCGACAGGCAGCACCAAAAACATTCAGTACTTC.